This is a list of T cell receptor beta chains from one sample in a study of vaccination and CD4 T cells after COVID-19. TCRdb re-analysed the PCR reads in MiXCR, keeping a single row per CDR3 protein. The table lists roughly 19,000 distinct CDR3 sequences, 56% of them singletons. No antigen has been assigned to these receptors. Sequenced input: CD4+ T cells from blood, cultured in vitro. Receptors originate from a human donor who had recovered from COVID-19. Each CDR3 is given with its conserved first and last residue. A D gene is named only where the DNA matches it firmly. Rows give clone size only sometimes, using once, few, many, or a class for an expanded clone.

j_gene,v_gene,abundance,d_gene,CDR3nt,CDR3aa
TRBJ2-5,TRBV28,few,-,TGTGCCAGCAGTTTAGGGCCAGCCCAAGAGACCCAGTACTTC,CASSLGPAQETQYF
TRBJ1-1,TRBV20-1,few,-,TGCAGTGCTAGAGATTGGGGCAGGGCGAACACTGAAGCTTTCTTT,CSARDWGRANTEAFF
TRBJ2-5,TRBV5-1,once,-,TGCGCCAGCGGTAGGGCGGGGGCCCCCCAAGAGACCCAGTACTTC,CASGRAGAPQETQYF
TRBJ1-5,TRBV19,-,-,TGTGCCAGTAGAACAGAACTTGGCAATCAGCCCCAGCATTTT,CASRTELGNQPQHF
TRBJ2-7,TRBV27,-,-,TGTGCCAGCCGGAGCACAGGTACCTACGAGCAGTACTTC,CASRSTGTYEQYF
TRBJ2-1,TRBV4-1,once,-,TGCGCCAGCAGCCAAGATTTCACCGGAGGTAATGAGCAGTTCTTC,CASSQDFTGGNEQFF
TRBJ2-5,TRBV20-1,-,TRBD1,TGCAGTGCCCCCTCGCCCGGGACAGGGAGCGAGACCCAGTACTTC,CSAPSPGTGSETQYF
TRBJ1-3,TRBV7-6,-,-,TGTGCCAGCAGCCAGGGACACTCTTCGAACACCATATATTTT,CASSQGHSSNTIYF
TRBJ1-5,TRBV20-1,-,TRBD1,TGCAGTGCTAGAGACAGGGGGGTGATCGGGAATCAGCCCCAGCATTTT,CSARDRGVIGNQPQHF
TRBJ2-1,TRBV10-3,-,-,TGTGCCATCAGTGAAGGGCCGTGGAGGGGGACCTACAATGAGCAGTTCTTC,CAISEGPWRGTYNEQFF
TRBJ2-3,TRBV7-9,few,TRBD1,TGTGCCAGCAGCTTAGGAGGGGGCAGGGGTCGCACAGATACGCAGTATTTT,CASSLGGGRGRTDTQYF
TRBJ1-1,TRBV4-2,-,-,TGTGCCAGCAGCCATGGGACGGTGAACACTGAAGCTTTCTTT,CASSHGTVNTEAFF
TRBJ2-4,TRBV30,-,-,TGTGCCTGGAGCCCGGGGAGAAACATTCAGTACTTC,CAWSPGRNIQYF
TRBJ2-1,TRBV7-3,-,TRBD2,TGTGCCAGCAGCTTAGGGACTAGCGGGAATGAGCAGTTCTTC,CASSLGTSGNEQFF
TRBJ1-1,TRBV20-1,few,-,TGCAGTGCTAGGCGGGTAACTGAAGCTTTCTTT,CSARRVTEAFF
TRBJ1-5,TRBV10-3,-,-,TGTGCCATCAGTGAGTCCGGGGGGACGACTAGCAATCAGCCCCAGCATTTT,CAISESGGTTSNQPQHF
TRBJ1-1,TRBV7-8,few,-,TGTGCCAGCAGCTTTCTTGGATCCCCGGGCACTGAAGCTTTCTTT,CASSFLGSPGTEAFF
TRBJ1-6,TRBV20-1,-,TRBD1,TGCAGTGCTAGAGATCCCCTGGGACAGGCTCTAAATTCACCCCTCCACTTT,CSARDPLGQALNSPLHF
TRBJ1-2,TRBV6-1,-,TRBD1,TGTGCCAGCACCCGGACAGGGTTAGACTATGGCTACACCTTC,CASTRTGLDYGYTF
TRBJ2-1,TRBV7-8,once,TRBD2,TGTGCCAGCAGCTCCAAGTCTAGCGGGGTCTGGAATGAGCAGTTCTTC,CASSSKSSGVWNEQFF
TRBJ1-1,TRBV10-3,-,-,TGTGCCATCAGTGAGTCGATTCCCGGGTTGAACACTGAAGCTTTCTTT,CAISESIPGLNTEAFF
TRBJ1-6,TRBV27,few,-,TGTGCCAGCAGTGGACAGTATAATTCACCCCTCCACTTT,CASSGQYNSPLHF
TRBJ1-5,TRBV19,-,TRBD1,TGTGCCAGTAGTGAGGGGGACAGGGGCAAGCCCCAGCATTTT,CASSEGDRGKPQHF
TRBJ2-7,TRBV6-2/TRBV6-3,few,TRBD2,TGTGCCAGCAGTTTATCTAGCGGGAGTCGCGAGCAGTACTTC,CASSLSSGSREQYF
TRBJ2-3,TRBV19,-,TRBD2,TGTGCCAGTAGTATTGGAGCGGGAGAAACAGATACGCAGTATTTT,CASSIGAGETDTQYF
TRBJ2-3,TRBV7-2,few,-,TGTGCCAGCAGCTTTGGACAAGTGTCCACAGATACGCAGTATTTT,CASSFGQVSTDTQYF
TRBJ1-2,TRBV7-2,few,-,TGTGCCAGCAGCTTAGACAACAACTATGGCTACACCTTC,CASSLDNNYGYTF
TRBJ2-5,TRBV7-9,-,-,TGTGCCAGCAGCTTCACCGGGGGTCAAGAGACCCAGTACTTC,CASSFTGGQETQYF
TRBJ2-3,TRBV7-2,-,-,TGTGCCAGCAGCTTCCGACACTCAGATACGCAGTATTTT,CASSFRHSDTQYF
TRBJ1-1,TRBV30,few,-,TGTGCCTGGAGTCAGCGCACTGAAGCTTTCTTT,CAWSQRTEAFF
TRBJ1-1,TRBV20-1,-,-,TGCAGTGCCAAGGGGACGGGCCGGACTGAAGCTTTCTTT,CSAKGTGRTEAFF
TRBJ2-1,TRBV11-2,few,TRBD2,TGTGCCAGCCCCTACATAGAGAGTCGGGACTACTGCAATGAGCAGTTCTTC,CASPYIESRDYCNEQFF
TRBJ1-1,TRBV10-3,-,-,TGTGCCATCAGTGAGTCCGTGATCAACACTGAAGCTTTCTTT,CAISESVINTEAFF
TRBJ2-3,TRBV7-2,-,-,TGTGCCAGCAGCTCTACCGACCGGCTTCCGCAGTATTTT,CASSSTDRLPQYF
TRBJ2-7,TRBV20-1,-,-,TGCAGTGCTAGAGACCAGACCGGGACCTTCTACGAGCAGTACTTC,CSARDQTGTFYEQYF
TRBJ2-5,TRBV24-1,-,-,TGTGCCACGGGGTCAGGGAGGGAGACCCAGTACTTC,CATGSGRETQYF
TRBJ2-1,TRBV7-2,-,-,TGTGCCAGCAGCTTAGGGCCAGCCCGACTCCTCTCCTACAATGAGCAGTTCTTC,CASSLGPARLLSYNEQFF
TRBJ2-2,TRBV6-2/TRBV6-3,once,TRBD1,TGTGCCAGCAGTTACCCTCAGGGACAGGCTGGCGCCGGGGAGCTGTTTTTT,CASSYPQGQAGAGELFF
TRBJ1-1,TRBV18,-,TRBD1,TGTGCCAGCTCCCAGGGGACAGGGGCCACTGAAGCTTTCTTT,CASSQGTGATEAFF
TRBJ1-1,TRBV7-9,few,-,TGTGCCAGCAGCTTAGTCAGCTCAGAAGCTTTCTTT,CASSLVSSEAFF
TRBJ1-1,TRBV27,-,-,TGTGCCAGTAGGCCCGGGGGCAACACTGAAGCTTTCTTT,CASRPGGNTEAFF